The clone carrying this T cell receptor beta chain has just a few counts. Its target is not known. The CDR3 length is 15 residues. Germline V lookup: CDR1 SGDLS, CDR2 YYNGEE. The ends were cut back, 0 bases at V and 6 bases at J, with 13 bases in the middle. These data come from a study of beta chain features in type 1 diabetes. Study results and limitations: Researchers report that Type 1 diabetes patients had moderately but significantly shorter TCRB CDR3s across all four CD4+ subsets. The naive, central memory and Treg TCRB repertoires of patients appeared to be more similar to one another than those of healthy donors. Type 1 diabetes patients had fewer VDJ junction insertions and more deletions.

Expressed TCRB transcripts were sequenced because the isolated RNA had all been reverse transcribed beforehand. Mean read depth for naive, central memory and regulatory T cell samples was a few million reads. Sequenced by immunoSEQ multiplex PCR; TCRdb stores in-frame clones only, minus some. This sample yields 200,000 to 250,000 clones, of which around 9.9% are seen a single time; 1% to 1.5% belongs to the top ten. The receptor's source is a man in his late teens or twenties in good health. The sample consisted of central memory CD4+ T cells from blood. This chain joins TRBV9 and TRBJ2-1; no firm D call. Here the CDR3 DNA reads TGTGCCAGCAGCGTAGGAACCCCATGGGTCAATGAGCAGTTCTTC. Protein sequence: CASSVGTPWVNEQFF.